These 27 T cell receptor beta chains were sequenced from one sample in a study of blood T cell repertoires in COVID-19. TCRdb keeps only in-frame clones here, not all; method: immunoSEQ multiplex PCR. This table holds 25,000 to 35,000 clones, about 91% found once. The specimen sequenced was peripheral blood. Receptor source: a human donor with active COVID-19. The donor label of this sample is uncertain.

The CDR3 reads CASSFLGAGKETQYF. The CDR3 region has the DNA TGTGCCAGCAGTTTCCTCGGTGCAGGGAAAGAGACCCAGTACTTC. The V and J genes are TRBV27 and TRBJ2-5; weak D call: TRBD1 (5 bases). This CDR3 region has 15 residues. Trimming shortened V by 3 bases and J by 3 bases, and 14 bases separated the two germline ends. Germline CDR1 MNHEY, CDR2 SMNVEV (reference sequence).

V and J are TRBV5-4 and TRBJ2-5; 8 nucleotides line up with TRBD2. V lost 1 base to trimming and J lost 2 bases; unmatched junction nucleotides: 4. The V gene's germline CDR1 is SGHNT and CDR2 YYREEE (reference sequence). This CDR3 is built from 15 residues. The CDR3 reads CASSLSSGLQETQYF. The DNA of the CDR3 is TGTGCCAGCAGCTTGTCTAGCGGGCTACAAGAGACCCAGTACTTC.

The chain links TRBV30 to TRBJ2-6; D remains unclear. The V gene's germline CDR1 is GTSNPN and CDR2 SVGIG (reference sequence). This CDR3 is 15 amino acids long. The V end was cut by 0 bases, the J end by 4 bases, with 10 bases between. CDR3 sequence: CAWSVMSAGANVLTF. Written as DNA, the CDR3 is TGTGCCTGGAGTGTTATGTCTGCGGGGGCCAACGTCCTGACTTTC.

This sequence joins TRBV7-3 and TRBJ1-1; D uncertain. With 3 bases removed from V and 1 base from J, the gap between germline ends came to 12 bases. Per germline, CDR1 SGHTA and CDR2 FQGTGA. This CDR3 is built from 15 residues. The CDR3 spells CASSLSRDSNTEAFF. The CDR3 nucleotides are TGTGCCAGCAGCTTGTCGAGGGATTCGAACACTGAAGCTTTCTTT.

The chain combines TRBV10-3 with TRBJ2-1; 7 positions agree with TRBD2. V shed 0 bases, J shed 4 bases, and the junction held 3 bases outside the gene matches. The germline V gene has CDR1 ENHRY and CDR2 SYGVKD. This CDR3 comprises 15 residues. The CDR3 protein is CAISESGGDYNEQFF. For the CDR3, the DNA is TGTGCCATCAGTGAGTCGGGGGGGGATTACAATGAGCAGTTCTTC.

V and J are TRBV18 and TRBJ1-5; D may be TRBD1 (5 bases). The CDR3 spans 17 residues. With 3 bases removed from V and 3 bases from J, the gap between germline ends came to 18 bases. The germline gives CDR1 KGHSH, CDR2 LQKENI. In DNA, the CDR3 is TGTGCCAGCTCACCCACCTTGGGGCTTGAGCCCAATCAGCCCCAGCATTTT. Protein sequence: CASSPTLGLEPNQPQHF.

The rearrangement joins TRBV30 to TRBJ2-2; 8 bases agree with TRBD1. Germline loops: CDR1 GTSNPN, CDR2 SVGIG (reference sequence). J gave up 2 bases and V 5 bases, and 1 base lay outside the gene matches. CDR3 length equals 13 residues. CDR3 coding DNA: TGTGCCTGGCAGGGGGCCAACACCGGGGAGCTGTTTTTT. Encoded protein: CAWQGANTGELFF.

The rearrangement joins TRBV27 to TRBJ1-1; 7 bases map to TRBD1. CDR3 length: 16 residues. Germline V gene sequence: CDR1 MNHEY, CDR2 SMNVEV (reference sequence). V trimming: 2 bases; J trimming: 4 bases; junction bases outside the gene matches: 10. The DNA of the CDR3 is TGTGCCAGCAGTTTAGGAAAGGGGGCTGGGAGCACTGAAGCTTTCTTT. Protein: CASSLGKGAGSTEAFF.

In this sample, this clone turned up a few times. The V gene is TRBV4-3, the J gene TRBJ2-1, with TRBD2 identical over 12 bases. Per germline, CDR1 LGHNA and CDR2 YSLEER. The CDR3 sequence is 16 residues long. The trim removed 3 bases at V and 4 bases at J, leaving 4 bases unmatched. The CDR3 coding sequence is TGCGCCAGCAGCCAGGAAACTAGCGGGGGGTACAATGAGCAGTTCTTC. It is translated as CASSQETSGGYNEQFF.

CDR3 DNA sequence: TGTGCCAGCAGTTACTCAGGGGGCCCCCCTTTGACGACCCAGTACTTC. This sequence encodes CASSYSGGPPLTTQYF. The chain is built from TRBV6-2 or TRBV6-3 and TRBJ2-5, with TRBD1 matching over 7 bases. Germline assignment: CDR1 MNHEY and CDR2 SVGEGT. The V gene end was trimmed by 0 bases and the J gene end by 7 bases; junction bases not matched to a gene: 11. The CDR3 extends over 16 amino acids.

The V call is TRBV5-4, the J call TRBJ1-2, with a weak D call TRBD1 (6 bases). The germline gives CDR1 SGHNT, CDR2 YYREEE (reference sequence). The CDR3 has 14 residues. The germline V and J ends were trimmed by 3 bases and 4 bases, with 13 bases remaining between them. The CDR3 region has the DNA TGTGCCAGCAGCTCCCAAGGGGGTAGCTATGGCTACACCTTC. Residues: CASSSQGGSYGYTF.

This sequence joins TRBV28 and TRBJ2-1, with 13 nucleotides matching TRBD2. CDR1 is MDHEN and CDR2 is SYDVKM in the germline V gene. V shed 6 bases and J 0 bases; nucleotides not matched to a gene: 5. This CDR3 has 17 residues. CDR3 in amino acids: CASRSTSGRDSYNEQFF. DNA of the CDR3: TGTGCCAGCAGGTCAACTAGCGGGAGGGACTCCTACAATGAGCAGTTCTTC.

J is TRBJ1-6 and V is TRBV12-3 or TRBV12-4, with no clear D. Deletions cut 3 bases from V and 9 bases from J, with 6 bases between. The CDR3 length is 12 residues. CDR3 region: CASSLEISPLHF. CDR3 nucleotides: TGTGCCAGCAGTTTGGAGATTTCACCCCTCCACTTT.

The chain is built from TRBV2 and TRBJ2-7; D is possibly TRBD2 (5 bases). Germline V CDR1 and CDR2: SNHLY, FYNNEI. The CDR3 is 14 amino acids. With 6 bases removed from V and 3 bases from J, the gap between germline ends came to 15 bases. The CDR3 reads CASSRTPTRYEQYF. CDR3 sequence (DNA): TGTGCCAGCAGCCGGACTCCTACCCGCTACGAGCAGTACTTC.

The gene calls are TRBV5-1 and TRBJ1-1; a weak D match, TRBD1 (6 bases). This CDR3 is 14 amino acids long. Trimming took 4 bases from V and 2 from J, leaving 12 bases between them. CDR1 is SGHRS and CDR2 is YFSETQ in the germline V gene. The CDR3 protein is CASSVNRANTEAFF. In nucleotides, the CDR3 is TGCGCCAGCAGCGTCAACAGGGCTAACACTGAAGCTTTCTTT. Looking up the rest from reference TRBV5-1 and TRBJ1-1 gives the full variable domain: KAGVTQTPRYLIKTRGQQVTLSCSPISGHRSVSWYQQTPGQGLQFLFEYFSETQRNKGNFPGRFSGRQFSNSRSEMNVSTLELGDSALYLCASSVNRANTEAFFGQGTRLTVV.

The chain is built from TRBV6-1 and TRBJ2-1; D may be TRBD1 (5 bases). The V end was cut by 0 bases, the J end by 7 bases, with 7 bases between. The CDR3 consists of 13 residues. Germline V gene data show CDR1 as MNHNS and CDR2 as SASEGT. The CDR3 spells CASSEAGRNEQFF. DNA for the CDR3: TGTGCCAGCAGTGAAGCGGGGCGGAATGAGCAGTTCTTC.

The genes are TRBV3-1 (or the pseudogene TRBV3-2) and TRBJ1-6; D is ambiguous. Between the trimmed V and J ends, which lost 0 bases and 5 bases, there was a span of 8 bases. Germline V gives CDR1 LGHDT, CDR2 YNNKEL (reference sequence). The CDR3 extends over 15 amino acids. The DNA of the CDR3 is TGTGCCAGCAGCCAAGACGAGTTGAATAATTCACCCCTCCACTTT. Protein sequence: CASSQDELNNSPLHF.

V and J are TRBV19 and TRBJ1-4; D is perhaps TRBD1 (5 bases). The CDR3 spans 15 residues. CDR1 is LNHDA and CDR2 is SQIVND in the germline V gene (reference sequence). V was trimmed by 3 bases and J by 8 bases, leaving 16 bases between them. The CDR3 loop reads CASSIEAGRGEKLFF. The CDR3 coding sequence is TGTGCCAGTAGTATTGAGGCAGGAAGGGGCGAAAAACTGTTTTTT.

V gene TRBV5-1 combines with J gene TRBJ2-5; a possible D gene is TRBD2 (5 bases). Germline lookup yields CDR1 SGHRS and CDR2 YFSETQ. The V and J ends lost 0 bases and 1 base respectively, with 7 bases between them. The CDR3 has 14 amino acids. CDR3 sequence reads: CASSLGSGQETQYF. The DNA for the CDR3 is TGCGCCAGCAGCTTGGGAAGCGGCCAAGAGACCCAGTACTTC.

The chain employs TRBV6-2 or TRBV6-3 and TRBJ2-7, with 7 positions matching TRBD1. Germline values: CDR1 MNHEY, CDR2 SVGEGT. Germline trimming cut 6 bases from V and 0 bases from J; bases unmatched to any gene: 8. This CDR3 is 15 amino acids long. CDR3 protein: CASSQGVTHSYEQYF. CDR3 nucleotide sequence: TGTGCCAGCAGCCAGGGGGTGACTCACTCCTACGAGCAGTACTTC.

In this sample, this clone turned up once. The genes are TRBV25-1 and TRBJ1-1, with D maybe TRBD1 (5 bases). This CDR3 is 13 amino acids long. V was trimmed by 3 bases and J by 4 bases, leaving 9 bases between them. Germline assignment: CDR1 MGHDK and CDR2 SYGVNS. The CDR3 loop is CASSDTGRTEAFF. CDR3 nucleotide sequence: TGTGCCAGCAGTGACACAGGACGCACTGAAGCTTTCTTT.

In this sample, this clone turned up a few times. The V call is TRBV28, the J call TRBJ1-3; D call uncertain. This CDR3 contains 15 residues. Germline CDR1 is MDHEN and CDR2 is SYDVKM. The V and J ends lost 3 bases and 0 bases respectively, with 9 bases between them. Here the CDR3 reads CASSFSVISGNTIYF. The CDR3 nucleotides are TGTGCCAGCAGTTTCTCGGTTATCTCTGGAAACACCATATATTTT.

The rearrangement joins TRBV19 to TRBJ2-5, with 11 bases matching TRBD2. The V gene's germline CDR1 is LNHDA and CDR2 SQIVND (reference sequence). The CDR3 loop spans 15 amino acids. Trimming took 5 bases from V and 3 from J; bases not matched to a gene: 5. The CDR3 region is CASSFLAGGKETQYF. The CDR3 DNA sequence: TGTGCCAGTAGTTTCCTAGCGGGAGGTAAAGAGACCCAGTACTTC.

The rearrangement links TRBV3-1 (or the pseudogene TRBV3-2) to TRBJ2-7; TRBD1 matches 7 bases. From germline, CDR1 is LGHDT and CDR2 YNNKEL (reference sequence). Germline trimming cut 6 bases from V and 2 bases from J; bases unmatched to any gene: 7. The CDR3 is 14 residues long. Here the CDR3 reads CASRRDSVTYEQYF. CDR3 coding DNA: TGTGCCAGCAGACGGGACAGCGTGACCTACGAGCAGTACTTC.

This clone is a singleton in its sample. The chain couples TRBV9 to TRBJ1-6; D is unclear. V was shortened by 4 bases and J by 7 bases, with 12 bases between the two germline ends. This CDR3 is 14 amino acids long. CDR1 SGDLS and CDR2 YYNGEE come from the germline V gene. For the CDR3, the DNA is TGTGCCAGCAGCCCCGCCCGGTCAAATTCACCCCTCCACTTT. The encoded protein is CASSPARSNSPLHF.

In its sample, this clone was seen once. The chain has TRBV19 and TRBJ2-7; 8 bases agree with TRBD2. Germline CDR1 is LNHDA and CDR2 is SQIVND (reference sequence). The CDR3 has 14 amino acids. V shed 3 bases and J 0 bases; nucleotides not matched to a gene: 1. This CDR3 is CASSMLAGSYEQYF. The CDR3 bases are TGTGCCAGTAGTATGCTAGCGGGCTCCTACGAGCAGTACTTC.

This clone showed up just a few times. The chain recombines TRBV5-1 with TRBJ1-6, with TRBD1 identical over 11 bases. The germline CDR1 and CDR2 sequences are SGHRS and YFSETQ. V lost 4 bases to trimming and J lost 7 bases; unmatched junction nucleotides: 4. The CDR3 extends over 15 amino acids. CDR3 sequence: CASSAGQGGNSPLHF. The CDR3 region has the DNA TGCGCCAGCAGCGCGGGACAGGGGGGGAATTCACCCCTCCACTTT.